The source of this T cell receptor beta chain is a study of CD8 T cells in ankylosing spondylitis. Concerning this clonotype: Its specificity is not known.

The germline gives CDR1 MNHNS, CDR2 SASEGT. The CDR3 sequence is 16 residues long. V shed 1 base, J shed 6 bases, and the junction held 5 bases outside the gene matches. TCRdb recomputed calls from the 5' RACE reads with MiXCR, one row per CDR3 protein. The sample includes 100,000 to 150,000 distinct CDR3 sequences, roughly 15% of them seen just once. General study points: Ankylosing spondylitis blood seemed to carry a telltale TCR beta motif made of several highly homologous variants.

Sequencing was carried out using blood, either unsorted or a sorted T cell fraction (not recorded which). The sequence came from a male donor with ankylosing spondylitis. V gene TRBV6-1 combines with J gene TRBJ2-1, with 11 bases identical to TRBD1. This CDR3 is CASSEVGTGGSNEQFF. The CDR3 region has the DNA TGTGCCAGCAGTGAAGTGGGGACAGGGGGTAGCAATGAGCAGTTCTTC.